The 10 T cell receptor beta chains in this list originate from one sample, sequenced in a study of neurological immune-mediated disorders. Time point reported: longitudinal time-point 2. From the 5' RACE reads, TCRdb called clonotypes with MiXCR, one entry per CDR3 protein. The data show 60,000 to 75,000 distinct CDR3 sequences, with roughly 10% seen just once and approximately 12% held by the top ten. The sequenced material came from PBMCs. These receptors came from a man aged 25-40 years in good health.

The table lists this clonotype with many counts. The gene calls are TRBV5-1 and TRBJ2-3, with D unresolved. The V gene lost 4 bases and the J gene lost 0 bases, with 9 bases spanning the gap. Germline V gives CDR1 SGHRS, CDR2 YFSETQ. The CDR3 has 14 residues. The CDR3 coding sequence is TGCGCCAGCAGCCTAACACGGAGCACAGATACGCAGTATTTT. Protein product: CASSLTRSTDTQYF.

This clonotype was recorded at least ten times. The CDR3 nucleotides read TGTGCCAGCAGTCCCCTCGGCGGTAGCTCTGGAAACACCATATATTTT. Its protein product is CASSPLGGSSGNTIYF. The chain joins TRBV27 to TRBJ1-3; no reliable D call. The V gene's germline CDR1 is MNHEY and CDR2 SMNVEV (reference sequence). The CDR3 extends over 16 amino acids. The germline V and J ends were trimmed by 5 bases and 0 bases, with 14 bases remaining between them.

The J gene is TRBJ2-3, the V gene TRBV6-5, with 10 bases matching TRBD1. Per germline, CDR1 MNHEY and CDR2 SVGAGI. The CDR3 loop spans 14 amino acids. CDR3 nucleotides: TGTGGAAGCAGTCGTGGACAGGGGGCAGATACGCAGTATTTT. It is translated as CGSSRGQGADTQYF.

The rearrangement links TRBV27 to TRBJ2-5; D is possibly TRBD2 (5 bases). Germline assignment: CDR1 MNHEY and CDR2 SMNVEV (reference sequence). The CDR3 contains 11 residues. Trimming pared 8 bases from V and 7 bases from J, leaving 11 bases between. CDR3 amino acids: CASQGGGTQYF. The CDR3 nucleotides are TGTGCCAGCCAAGGAGGAGGGACCCAGTACTTC.

This clonotype was seen ten or more times. The chain uses TRBV5-1 and TRBJ2-3; TRBD2 matches at 9 bases. The CDR3 covers 16 residues. Germline CDR1 and CDR2: SGHRS and YFSETQ. Germline trimming cut 0 bases from V and 5 bases from J; bases unmatched to any gene: 7. CDR3 coding DNA: TGCGCCAGCAGCTTGGCCACTAGCGGGCGGGGAGATACGCAGTATTTT. Translation gives CASSLATSGRGDTQYF.

This clonotype has ten or more counts. The rearrangement links TRBV27 to TRBJ1-1; the D gene is possibly TRBD1 (5 bases). Germline V gene sequence: CDR1 MNHEY, CDR2 SMNVEV (reference sequence). CDR3 length: 14 amino acids. Trimming left V 3 bases short and J 2 bases short, with 10 bases between. CDR3 residues: CASSFLQDNTEAFF. In DNA, the CDR3 is TGTGCCAGCAGTTTTTTACAGGATAACACTGAAGCTTTCTTT.

This clonotype was recorded many times. This chain connects TRBV10-3 to TRBJ2-5; 7 bases line up with TRBD2. With 8 bases clipped from V and 3 bases from J, the junction kept 30 bases outside the gene matches. This CDR3 region has 21 residues. CDR1 ENHRY and CDR2 SYGVKD come from the germline V gene. The CDR3 DNA is TGTGCCATCGCTAGAGGGAGTTCTGTTTCGGCGGGAGCGCCTTGGAAAGAGACCCAGTACTTC. Its translation is CAIARGSSVSAGAPWKETQYF.

A single count supports this clonotype. This chain links TRBV29-1 with TRBJ2-5; D is uncertain. Trimming left V 6 bases short and J 2 bases short, with 10 bases between. Looked up from germline, CDR1 is SQVTM and CDR2 is ANQGSEA. This CDR3 has 12 residues. CDR3 amino acids: CSVGRFQETQYF. CDR3 bases: TGCAGCGTCGGACGTTTTCAAGAGACCCAGTACTTC.

V and J are TRBV3-1 and TRBJ2-5; tentative D call: TRBD2 (5 bases). The germline gives CDR1 LGHDT, CDR2 YNNKEL (reference sequence). This CDR3 spans 15 amino acids. V was shortened by 0 bases and J by 0 bases, with 8 bases between the two germline ends. For the CDR3, the DNA is TGTGCCAGCAGCCAAGAGGACTCCTACCAAGAGACCCAGTACTTC. This translates into CASSQEDSYQETQYF.

Of note for this clonotype: Its ends do not fully match the called genes, so a read error is possible. The rearrangement uses TRBV10-3 and TRBJ1-3; D is uncertain. CDR1 and CDR2 from the germline V gene are ENHRY and SYGVKD. This CDR3 comprises 14 residues. Written as DNA, the CDR3 is TGTGTCATCAGTTGGTCTTACTCTGGAAACACCATATATTTT. Its protein product is CVISWSYSGNTIYF.